This T cell receptor beta chain was obtained from a study of blood T cell repertoires in COVID-19. In the study overall: Acute and convalescent COVID-19 samples came from the United States, Italy and Spain. Nucleic acid was either cDNA or gDNA, and it came from T cells, B-cell-depleted T cells, or PBMCs.

Produced via immunoSEQ multiplex PCR; TCRdb's table is partial and in-frame only. The data show 150,000 or so clones, about 88% seen once. The CDR3 totals 15 residues. V was trimmed by 7 bases and J by 0 bases, leaving 14 bases between them. The germline V gene has CDR1 MRHNA and CDR2 SNTAGT. V gene TRBV6-4 combines with J gene TRBJ2-3; TRBD2 is a possible D gene (5 bases). The sequence was obtained from a man aged 18-30 years with acute or convalescent COVID-19. Sequenced: peripheral blood. This CDR3 is CASILRERSTDTQYF. For the CDR3, the DNA is TGTGCCAGCATTCTCCGGGAAAGAAGCACAGATACGCAGTATTTT.